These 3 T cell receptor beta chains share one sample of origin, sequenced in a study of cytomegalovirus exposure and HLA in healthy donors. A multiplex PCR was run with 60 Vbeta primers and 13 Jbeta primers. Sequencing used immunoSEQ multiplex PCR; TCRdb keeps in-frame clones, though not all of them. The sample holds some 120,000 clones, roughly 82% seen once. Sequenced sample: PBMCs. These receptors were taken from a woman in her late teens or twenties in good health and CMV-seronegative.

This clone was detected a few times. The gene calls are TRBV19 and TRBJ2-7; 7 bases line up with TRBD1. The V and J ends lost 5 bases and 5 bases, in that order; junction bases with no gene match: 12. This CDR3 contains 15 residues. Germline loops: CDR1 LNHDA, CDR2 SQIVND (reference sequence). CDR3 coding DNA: TGTGCCAGTAGTTTGCGACAGGGAAGATCAGACGAGCAGTACTTC. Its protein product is CASSLRQGRSDEQYF. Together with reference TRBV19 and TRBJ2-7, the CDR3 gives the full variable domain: DGGITQSPKYLFRKEGQNVTLSCEQNLNHDAMYWYRQDPGQGLRLIYYSQIVNDFQKGDIAEGYSVSREKKESFPLTVTSAQKNPTAFYLCASSLRQGRSDEQYFGPGTRLTVT.

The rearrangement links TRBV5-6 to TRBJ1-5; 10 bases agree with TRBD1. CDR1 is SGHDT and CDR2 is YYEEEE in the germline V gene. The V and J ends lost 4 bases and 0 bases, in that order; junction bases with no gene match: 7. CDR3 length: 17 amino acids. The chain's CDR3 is CASSLRQGAYSNQPQHF. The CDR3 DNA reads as TGTGCCAGCAGCCTGAGACAGGGGGCGTATAGCAATCAGCCCCAGCATTTT.

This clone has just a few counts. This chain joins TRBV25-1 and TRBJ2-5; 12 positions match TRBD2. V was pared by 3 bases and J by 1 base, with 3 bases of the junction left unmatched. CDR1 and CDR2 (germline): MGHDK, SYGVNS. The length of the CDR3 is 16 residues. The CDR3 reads CASSDGGLAGQETQYF. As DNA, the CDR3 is TGTGCCAGCAGTGATGGGGGACTAGCGGGCCAAGAGACCCAGTACTTC. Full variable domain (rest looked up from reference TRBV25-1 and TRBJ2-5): EADIYQTPRYLVIGTGKKITLECSQTMGHDKMYWYQQDPGMELHLIHYSYGVNSTEKGDLSSESTVSRIRTEHFPLTLESARPSHTSQYLCASSDGGLAGQETQYFGPGTRLLVL.